The clone carrying this T cell receptor (beta chain) appeared a few times. Its cognate antigen is unknown. Sample barcodes and UMIs were carried by the TCR alpha and TCR beta cDNA libraries that 5'RACE generated with constant-segment primers. TCRdb re-called the 5' RACE reads through MiXCR, storing one row per CDR3 protein. The table lists about 250,000 distinct CDR3 sequences, 15% to 19% of them singletons. This sample was taken from a study of T-cell memory formation after mild COVID-19. About the research overall: TCR clustering was largely donor specific. Study outcomes and limitations: Day 15 to 85 contractors were CD4/CD8 balanced; later expanders leaned CD4+. Largely, contracting CD4+ clones fell within CM and EM, and contracting CD8+ clones within EMRA.

Germline assignment: CDR1 MNHNY and CDR2 SVGAGI (reference sequence). The V gene lost 7 bases and the J gene lost 0 bases, with 19 bases spanning the gap. This CDR3 is 16 amino acids long. The chain has TRBV6-6 and TRBJ2-7; D is tentatively TRBD1 or TRBD2 (6 bases each). The sample was PBMCs or a T cell subset sorted from them (not recorded which). The source is an adult woman who had mild COVID-19 (a few samples of this study predate the infection). Cell type and time point are not known. The CDR3 coding sequence is TGTGCCAGCACCAACCCCGGGGGCGGGTCCTCCTACGAGCAGTACTTC. It specifies CASTNPGGGSSYEQYF.